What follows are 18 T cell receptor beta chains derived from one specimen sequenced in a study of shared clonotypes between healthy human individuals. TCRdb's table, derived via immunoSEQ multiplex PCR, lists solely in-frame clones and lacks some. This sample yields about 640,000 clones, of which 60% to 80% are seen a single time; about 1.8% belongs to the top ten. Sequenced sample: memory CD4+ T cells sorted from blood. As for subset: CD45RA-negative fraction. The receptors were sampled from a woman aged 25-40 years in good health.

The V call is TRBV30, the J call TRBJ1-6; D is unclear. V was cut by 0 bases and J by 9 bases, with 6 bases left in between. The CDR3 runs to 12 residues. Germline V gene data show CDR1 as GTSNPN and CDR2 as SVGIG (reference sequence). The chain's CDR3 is CAWSVEASPLHF. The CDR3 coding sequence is TGTGCCTGGAGTGTAGAGGCTTCACCCCTCCACTTT.

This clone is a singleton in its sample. The CDR3 reads CASSAGMNEQFF. DNA for the CDR3: TGTGCCAGCAGTGCCGGGATGAATGAGCAGTTCTTC. The chain employs TRBV2 and TRBJ2-1, with D possibly TRBD2 on 5 matching bases. V was shortened by 4 bases and J by 7 bases, with 8 bases between the two germline ends. The germline V gene has CDR1 SNHLY and CDR2 FYNNEI. The CDR3 loop spans 12 amino acids. Full variable domain (rest looked up from reference TRBV2 and TRBJ2-1): EPEVTQTPSHQVTQMGQEVILRCVPISNHLYFYWYRQILGQKVEFLVSFYNNEISEKSEIFDDQFSVERPDGSNFTLKIRSTKLEDSAMYFCASSAGMNEQFFGPGTRLTVL.

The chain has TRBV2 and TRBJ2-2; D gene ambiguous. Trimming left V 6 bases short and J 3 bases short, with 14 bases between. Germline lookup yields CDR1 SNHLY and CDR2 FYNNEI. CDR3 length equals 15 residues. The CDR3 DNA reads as TGTGCCAGCAGGACTGCCAGCGCGGACACCGGGGAGCTGTTTTTT. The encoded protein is CASRTASADTGELFF. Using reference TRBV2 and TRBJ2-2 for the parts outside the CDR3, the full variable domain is EPEVTQTPSHQVTQMGQEVILRCVPISNHLYFYWYRQILGQKVEFLVSFYNNEISEKSEIFDDQFSVERPDGSNFTLKIRSTKLEDSAMYFCASRTASADTGELFFGEGSRLTVL.

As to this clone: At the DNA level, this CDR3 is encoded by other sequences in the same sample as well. CDR3 in DNA: TGTGCCACCAGGCCCCGGGGGCCCTACAATGAGCAGTTCTTC. Translation: CATRPRGPYNEQFF. The V gene is TRBV15, the J gene TRBJ2-1; D tentatively fits TRBD1 or TRBD2 (6 bases each). V dropped 6 bases and J dropped 2 bases, with 11 bases sitting between them. Germline values: CDR1 LNHNV, CDR2 YYDKDF (reference sequence). The CDR3 has 14 residues.

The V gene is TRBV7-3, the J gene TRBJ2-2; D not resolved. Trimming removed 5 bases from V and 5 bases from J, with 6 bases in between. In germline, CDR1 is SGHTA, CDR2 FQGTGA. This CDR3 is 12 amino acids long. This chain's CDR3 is CASSKGTGELFF. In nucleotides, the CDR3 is TGTGCCAGCAGCAAAGGGACCGGGGAGCTGTTTTTT.

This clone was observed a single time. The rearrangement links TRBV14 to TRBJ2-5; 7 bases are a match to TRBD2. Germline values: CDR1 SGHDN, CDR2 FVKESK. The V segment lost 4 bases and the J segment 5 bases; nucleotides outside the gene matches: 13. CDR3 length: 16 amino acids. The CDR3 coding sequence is TGTGCCAGCAGCCCAAGACTAGCACGTACCGGTGAGACCCAGTACTTC. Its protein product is CASSPRLARTGETQYF.

The CDR3 nucleotides read TGTGCCAGTAGCGATGGACAGGGCCCTCCGGGTACCTTC. It encodes CASSDGQGPPGTF. The chain is built from TRBV19 and TRBJ1-2; 8 bases match TRBD1. The CDR3 runs 13 residues. V trimming: 6 bases; J trimming: 14 bases; junction bases outside the gene matches: 14. Per the germline V gene, CDR1 is LNHDA and CDR2 is SQIVND (reference sequence).

CDR3 nucleotides: TGTGCCAGCAGCCTCGGCACTCTAGCGGCCTACGAGCAGTACTTC. This encodes CASSLGTLAAYEQYF. The chain has TRBV13 and TRBJ2-7, with 7 bases identical to TRBD2. The CDR3 sequence is 15 residues long. Germline assignment: CDR1 PRHDT and CDR2 FYEKMQ (reference sequence). J was trimmed by 2 bases and V by 5 bases; bases with no gene match: 9. Together with reference TRBV13 and TRBJ2-7, the CDR3 gives the full variable domain: AAGVIQSPRHLIKEKRETATLKCYPIPRHDTVYWYQQGPGQDPQFLISFYEKMQSDKGSIPDRFSAQQFSDYHSELNMSSLELGDSALYFCASSLGTLAAYEQYFGPGTRLTVT.

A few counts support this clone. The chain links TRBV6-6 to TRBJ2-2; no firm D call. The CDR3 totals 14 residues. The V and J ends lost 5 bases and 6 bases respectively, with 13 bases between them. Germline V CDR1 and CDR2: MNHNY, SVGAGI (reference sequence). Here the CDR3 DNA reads TGTGCCAGCAGTCGAAGGCCGGACGCCGGGGAGCTGTTTTTT. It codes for CASSRRPDAGELFF.

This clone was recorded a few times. CDR3 loop: CASSNRGAGGPLNEQFF. CDR3 bases: TGTGCCAGCAGTAACAGGGGAGCGGGAGGGCCGCTCAATGAGCAGTTCTTC. The genes are TRBV2 and TRBJ2-1, with TRBD2 identical over 10 bases. The CDR3 consists of 17 residues. Germline assignment: CDR1 SNHLY and CDR2 FYNNEI. V was clipped by 5 bases and J by 6 bases; unmatched bases: 13.

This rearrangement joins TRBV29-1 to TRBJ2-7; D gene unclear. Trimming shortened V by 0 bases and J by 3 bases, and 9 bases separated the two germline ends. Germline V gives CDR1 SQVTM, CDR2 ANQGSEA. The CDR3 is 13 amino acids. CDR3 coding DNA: TGCAGCGTTGAAGATCAGCCGGGCTACGAGCAGTACTTC. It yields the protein CSVEDQPGYEQYF.

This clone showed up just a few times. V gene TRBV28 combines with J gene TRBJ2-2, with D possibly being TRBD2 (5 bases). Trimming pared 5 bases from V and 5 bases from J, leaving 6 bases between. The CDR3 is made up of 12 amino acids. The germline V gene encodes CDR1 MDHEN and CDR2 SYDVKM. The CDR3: CASSERTGELFF. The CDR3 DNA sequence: TGTGCCAGCAGTGAGCGGACCGGGGAGCTGTTTTTT.

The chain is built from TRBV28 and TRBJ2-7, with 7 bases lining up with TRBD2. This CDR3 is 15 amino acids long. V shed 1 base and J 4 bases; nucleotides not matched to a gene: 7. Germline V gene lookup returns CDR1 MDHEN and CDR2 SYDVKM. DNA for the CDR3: TGTGCCAGCAGTTTATCCCAAGCGGGAACGTACGAGCAGTACTTC. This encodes CASSLSQAGTYEQYF.

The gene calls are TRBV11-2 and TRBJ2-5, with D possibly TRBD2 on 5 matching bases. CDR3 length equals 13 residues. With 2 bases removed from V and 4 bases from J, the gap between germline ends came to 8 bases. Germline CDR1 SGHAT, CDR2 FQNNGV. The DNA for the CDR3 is TGTGCCAGCAGCTTAAGAGGGTTAGAGACCCAGTACTTC. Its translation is CASSLRGLETQYF.

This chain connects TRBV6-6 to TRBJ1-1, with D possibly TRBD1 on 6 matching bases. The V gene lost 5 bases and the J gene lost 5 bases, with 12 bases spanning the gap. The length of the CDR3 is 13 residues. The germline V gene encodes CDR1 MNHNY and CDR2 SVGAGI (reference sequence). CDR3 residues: CASSGGGRTEAFF. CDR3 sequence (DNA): TGTGCCAGCAGTGGGGGGGGGCGGACTGAAGCTTTCTTT.

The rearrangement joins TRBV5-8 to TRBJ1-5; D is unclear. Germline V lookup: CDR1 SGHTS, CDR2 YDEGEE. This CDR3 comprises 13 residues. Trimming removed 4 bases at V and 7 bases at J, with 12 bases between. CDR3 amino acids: CASSIEERQPQHF. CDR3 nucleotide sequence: TGTGCCAGCAGCATTGAGGAACGCCAGCCCCAGCATTTT.

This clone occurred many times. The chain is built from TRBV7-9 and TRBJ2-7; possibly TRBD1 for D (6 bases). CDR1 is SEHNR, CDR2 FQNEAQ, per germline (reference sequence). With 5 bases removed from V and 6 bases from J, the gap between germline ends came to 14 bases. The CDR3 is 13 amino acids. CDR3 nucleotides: TGTGCCAGCAGCCCCCAACAGGGCTTCGAGCAGTACTTC. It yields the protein CASSPQQGFEQYF.

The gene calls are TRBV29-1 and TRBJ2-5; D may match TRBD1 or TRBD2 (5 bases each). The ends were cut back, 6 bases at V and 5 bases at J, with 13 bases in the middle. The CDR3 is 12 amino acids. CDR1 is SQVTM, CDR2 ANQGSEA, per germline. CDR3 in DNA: TGCAGCGTCAGAACGGGGCTGGAGACCCAGTACTTC. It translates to CSVRTGLETQYF.